This T cell receptor (beta chain) was sequenced in a study of T cells in Graves' hyperthyroidism and ophthalmopathy. This clonotype was detected many times. Amplification yielded TCR beta CDR3 regions, with RNA transcripts as the source. First-round RT-PCR of the TCR CDR3 relied on the HTBI primer set. MiXCR, run by TCRdb on the multiplex PCR reads, gives a single entry per CDR3 protein. The table has around 400,000 distinct CDR3 sequences, approximately 15% seen once. The CDR3 extends over 14 amino acids. The V gene's germline CDR1 is KGHDR and CDR2 SFDVKD. Deletions cut 6 bases from V and 4 bases from J, with 12 bases between. Patients showing uncontrolled infection, other autoimmune disease, pregnancy or lactation were ineligible. The sample of blood was obtained at first hyperthyroidism diagnosis (before any ophthalmopathy symptoms).

The specimen sequenced was blood. The clonotype was recovered from a woman aged 18-29 years with Graves' hyperthyroidism that later progressed to Graves' ophthalmopathy. V gene TRBV24-1 combines with J gene TRBJ2-1; D is unclear. In DNA, the CDR3 is TGTGCCACCAGTTCCGGGCCTTCTTACAATGAGCAGTTCTTC. It translates to CATSSGPSYNEQFF.